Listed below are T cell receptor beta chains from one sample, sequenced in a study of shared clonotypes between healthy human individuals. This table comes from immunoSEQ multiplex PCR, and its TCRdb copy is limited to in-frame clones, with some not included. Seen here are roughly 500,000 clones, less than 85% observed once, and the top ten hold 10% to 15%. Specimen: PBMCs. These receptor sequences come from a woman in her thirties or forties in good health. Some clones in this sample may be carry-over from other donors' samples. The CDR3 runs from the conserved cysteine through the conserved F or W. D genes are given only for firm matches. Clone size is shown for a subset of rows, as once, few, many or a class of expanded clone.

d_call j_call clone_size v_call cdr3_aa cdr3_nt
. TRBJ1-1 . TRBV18 CASSPPQGEEAFF TGTGCCAGCTCACCGCCACAGGGTGAGGAAGCTTTCTTT
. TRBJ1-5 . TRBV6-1 CASSGKSRTKKDDGNQPQHF TGTGCCAGCAGTGGGAAGAGCAGGACAAAGAAAGACGATGGCAATCAGCCCCAGCATTTT
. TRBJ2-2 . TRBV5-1 CASSLVELHPGELFF TGCGCCAGCAGCTTGGTGGAGCTTCATCCCGGGGAGCTGTTTTTT
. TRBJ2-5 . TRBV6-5 CASSYSPGAQETQYF TGTGCCAGCAGTTACTCCCCGGGGGCCCAGGAGACCCAGTACTTC
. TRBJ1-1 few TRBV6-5 CASGTFRTEAFF TGTGCCAGCGGGACGTTCCGGACTGAAGCTTTCTTT
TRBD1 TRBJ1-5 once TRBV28 CASSTNRGGNQPQHF TGTGCCAGCAGTACAAACAGGGGGGGCAATCAGCCCCAGCATTTT
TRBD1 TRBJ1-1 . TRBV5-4 CASSFEGQMNTEAFF TGTGCCAGCAGCTTCGAGGGACAGATGAACACTGAAGCTTTCTTT
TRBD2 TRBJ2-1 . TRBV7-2 CASSLGQGGLAGEQFF TGTGCCAGCAGCTTAGGACAGGGGGGACTAGCGGGTGAGCAGTTCTTC
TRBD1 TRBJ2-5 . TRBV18 CASSPLWTGAETQYF TGTGCCAGCTCACCACTATGGACAGGGGCCGAGACCCAGTACTTC
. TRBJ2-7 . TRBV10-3 CAISESGREYEQYF TGTGCCATCAGTGAGTCCGGCAGGGAGTACGAGCAGTACTTC
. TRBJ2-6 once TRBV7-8 CASSPTHAGTRTSGANVLTF TGTGCCAGCAGCCCTACCCACGCGGGGACAAGGACCTCTGGGGCCAACGTCCTGACTTTC
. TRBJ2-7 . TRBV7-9 CASEGISSYEQYF TGTGCCAGCGAAGGGATTAGCTCCTACGAGCAGTACTTC
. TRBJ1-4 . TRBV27 CATPQDEKLFF TGTGCCACCCCACAGGATGAAAAACTGTTTTTT
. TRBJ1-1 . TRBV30 CAWTGEVGNTEAFF TGTGCCTGGACAGGGGAGGTTGGGAACACTGAAGCTTTCTTT
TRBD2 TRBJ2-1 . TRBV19 CASSTEPGTSALLQFF TGTGCCAGTAGTACAGAGCCCGGGACTAGCGCCCTATTGCAGTTCTTC
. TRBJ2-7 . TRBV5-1 CASSYQGVEQYF TGCGCCAGCAGTTATCAGGGTGTCGAGCAGTACTTC
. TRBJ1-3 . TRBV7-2 CASSSPPDKIGNTIYF TGTGCCAGCAGCTCCCCGCCCGACAAGATTGGAAACACCATATATTTT
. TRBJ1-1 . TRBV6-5 CASSYSVRYTEAFF TGTGCCAGCAGTTACTCGGTCCGGTACACTGAAGCTTTCTTT
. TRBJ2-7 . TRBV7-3 CASSSGLNYEQYF TGTGCCAGCAGCTCGGGACTGAACTACGAGCAGTACTTC
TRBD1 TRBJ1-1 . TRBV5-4 CASSTGQGSTEAFF TGTGCCAGCAGTACCGGACAGGGGAGCACTGAAGCTTTCTTT
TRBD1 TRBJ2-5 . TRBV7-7 CASSPQGAGETQYF TGTGCTAGCAGCCCCCAGGGGGCGGGTGAGACCCAGTACTTC